This TCR beta chain was identified during a study of blood T cell repertoires in COVID-19. About the study: Material from acute and convalescent COVID-19 was sourced from the United States, Italy and Spain. The cDNA or gDNA used as material had been derived from T cells, B-cell-depleted T cells, or PBMCs.

Per the study methods: Amplifying reference gene primers gave estimates of nucleated cell counts. Method: immunoSEQ multiplex PCR; TCRdb's copy keeps in-frame clones and lacks some. The V and J calls and clone size are taken from that table; D and trimming were inferred from the DNA. The table lists under 70,000 clones, over 75% of them singletons, with about an eighth in the top ten. This CDR3 has 13 residues. Trimming pared 4 bases from V and 6 bases from J, leaving 10 bases between. Germline V gene sequence: CDR1 LNHDA, CDR2 SQIVND (reference sequence). This sequence originates from a human donor with active COVID-19. The donor label of this sample is uncertain. Sequenced sample: peripheral blood. V is TRBV19 and J is TRBJ2-1, with D possibly matching TRBD2 (5 bases). The CDR3 nucleotides are TGTGCCAGTAGTAACGAGGGCTCCAATGAGCAGTTCTTC. This sequence encodes CASSNEGSNEQFF.